These 32 T cell receptor beta chains came from one sample sequenced in a study of blood T cell repertoires in COVID-19. Using immunoSEQ multiplex PCR, the repertoire was profiled, and TCRdb retains in-frame clones only, with some absent. The sample contains tens of thousands of clones, 82% of which appear only once. The sequenced sample consisted of peripheral blood. The source is a woman in her fifties or sixties with acute or convalescent COVID-19.

This chain links TRBV7-6 with TRBJ1-4; TRBD1 matches at 7 bases. The CDR3 is made up of 15 amino acids. CDR1 is SGHVS, CDR2 FNYEAQ, per germline. With 1 base clipped from V and 8 bases from J, the junction kept 7 bases outside the gene matches. CDR3 coding DNA: TGTGCCAGCAGCTTAGGACAGGGTCTTGGAGAAAAACTGTTTTTT. Protein sequence: CASSLGQGLGEKLFF.

The chain employs TRBV10-3 and TRBJ1-1; D possibly corresponds to TRBD1 (5 bases). CDR3 length: 13 amino acids. Trimming pared 0 bases from V and 5 bases from J, leaving 7 bases between. Germline CDR1 ENHRY, CDR2 SYGVKD. The CDR3 is CAISESGTTEAFF. In DNA form, the CDR3 reads TGTGCCATCAGTGAGTCGGGGACTACTGAAGCTTTCTTT.

The chain uses TRBV6-1 and TRBJ1-1; the match to TRBD1 covers 7 bases. After removal of 1 base from V and 10 bases from J, the junction contained 9 bases not matched to a gene. The CDR3 runs to 14 residues. Germline lookup yields CDR1 MNHNS and CDR2 SASEGT. The CDR3 sequence is CASSEGGGGIIAFF. CDR3 DNA sequence: TGTGCCAGCAGTGAAGGAGGAGGGGGCATTATAGCTTTCTTT.

The V call is TRBV5-1, the J call TRBJ2-1; TRBD2 aligns across 8 bases. With V trimmed by 7 bases and J by 6 bases, 15 bases remained unmatched. Per germline, CDR1 SGHRS and CDR2 YFSETQ. The CDR3 sequence is 16 residues long. The CDR3 region is CASGKAGVSAGNEQFF. The CDR3, as DNA: TGCGCCAGCGGAAAAGCGGGAGTATCGGCGGGCAATGAGCAGTTCTTC.

The chain couples TRBV5-1 to TRBJ1-4, with 7 bases identical to TRBD1. The germline gives CDR1 SGHRS, CDR2 YFSETQ. Trimming at V came to 4 bases and at J to 5 bases, leaving 8 bases not matched to a gene. The CDR3 extends over 15 amino acids. In nucleotides, the CDR3 is TGCGCCAGCAGCGACGGGACAGTCACGAATGAAAAACTGTTTTTT. Its translation is CASSDGTVTNEKLFF. Variable domain in full (rest from reference TRBV5-1 and TRBJ1-4): KAGVTQTPRYLIKTRGQQVTLSCSPISGHRSVSWYQQTPGQGLQFLFEYFSETQRNKGNFPGRFSGRQFSNSRSEMNVSTLELGDSALYLCASSDGTVTNEKLFFGSGTQLSVL.

This clone was counted only a few times. The genes are TRBV28 and TRBJ1-1, with 9 bases aligning to TRBD1. V lost 6 bases, J lost 6 bases, and 5 bases stayed unmatched. The germline gives CDR1 MDHEN, CDR2 SYDVKM. This CDR3 contains 13 residues. The CDR3, as DNA: TGTGCCAGCAGGAATACAGGGGGCGCTGAAGCTTTCTTT. Amino acid sequence: CASRNTGGAEAFF.

This clone has only one observation. The genes are TRBV7-9 and TRBJ1-2; D is possibly TRBD1 (5 bases). CDR3 length: 13 amino acids. V was clipped by 4 bases and J by 3 bases, with 9 bases between them. Germline loops: CDR1 SEHNR, CDR2 FQNEAQ (reference sequence). The CDR3 nucleotides are TGTGCCAGCAGCTCAGGGTTTGACTATGGCTACACCTTC. It translates to CASSSGFDYGYTF.

The CDR3 reads CASTSGGHYGYTF. The CDR3 DNA sequence: TGTGCCAGCACGTCCGGGGGGCATTATGGCTACACCTTC. V usage is TRBV28 and J usage is TRBJ1-2; D perhaps matches TRBD1 (6 bases). The CDR3 is 13 residues long. V shed 7 bases and J shed 5 bases, with 14 bases lying between them. CDR1 and CDR2 (germline): MDHEN, SYDVKM.

This rearrangement joins TRBV20-1 to TRBJ1-5; a weak D match, TRBD1 (6 bases). There are 14 residues in the CDR3. Trimming removed 3 bases from V and 5 bases from J, with 14 bases in between. Germline loops: CDR1 DFQATT, CDR2 SNEGSKA (reference sequence). The CDR3 here is CSASQGLRDQPQHF. Written as DNA, the CDR3 is TGCAGTGCTAGTCAGGGGTTAAGGGATCAGCCCCAGCATTTT.

The chain carries TRBV7-3 and TRBJ2-2; D is unclear. The germline gives CDR1 SGHTA, CDR2 FQGTGA. The V end lost 5 bases, the J end lost 5 bases, and 6 bases lay between the germline ends. This CDR3 region has 12 residues. The CDR3: CASSINTGELFF. CDR3 DNA: TGTGCCAGCAGCATTAATACCGGGGAGCTGTTTTTT.

This chain uses TRBV27 with TRBJ2-1; 12 bases are shared with TRBD2. The trim removed 5 bases at V and 5 bases at J, leaving 10 bases unmatched. Germline V gene lookup returns CDR1 MNHEY and CDR2 SMNVEV (reference sequence). There are 17 residues in the CDR3. The CDR3, as DNA: TGTGCCAGCAGTCTAGCGGGAGGGCCGGCGTTGAACAATGAGCAGTTCTTC. It specifies CASSLAGGPALNNEQFF.

This chain uses TRBV5-1 with TRBJ2-2; 11 nucleotides agree with TRBD2. V gave up 0 bases and J gave up 6 bases; unmatched junction bases: 1. Germline loops: CDR1 SGHRS, CDR2 YFSETQ. The CDR3 runs to 15 residues. Written as DNA, the CDR3 is TGCGCCAGCAGCTTGGTAGCGGGAGGGCCCGGGGAGCTGTTTTTT. Translating it yields CASSLVAGGPGELFF. The full variable domain, rest sourced from reference TRBV5-1 and TRBJ2-2, is KAGVTQTPRYLIKTRGQQVTLSCSPISGHRSVSWYQQTPGQGLQFLFEYFSETQRNKGNFPGRFSGRQFSNSRSEMNVSTLELGDSALYLCASSLVAGGPGELFFGEGSRLTVL.

The genes are TRBV18 and TRBJ1-2; D gene ambiguous. This CDR3 spans 15 amino acids. CDR1 is KGHSH, CDR2 LQKENI, per germline. Trimming cost V 4 bases and J 4 bases, with 16 bases left between them. The CDR3 region has the DNA TGTGCCAGCTCACGGGTACAGAACCCCGCCTATGGCTACACCTTC. This translates into CASSRVQNPAYGYTF. Variable domain in full (rest from reference TRBV18 and TRBJ1-2): NAGVMQNPRHLVRRRGQEARLRCSPMKGHSHVYWYRQLPEEGLKFMVYLQKENIIDESGMPKERFSAEFPKEGPSILRIQQVVRGDSAAYFCASSRVQNPAYGYTFGSGTRLTVV.

The chain links TRBV5-1 to TRBJ2-1; 8 positions agree with TRBD1. In germline, CDR1 is SGHRS, CDR2 YFSETQ. The CDR3 covers 14 residues. Losses at the gene ends were 0 bases for V and 6 bases for J; bases not matched to a gene: 2. The CDR3 protein is CASSLGTGPNEQFF. The CDR3 nucleotides are TGCGCCAGCAGCTTGGGGACAGGGCCCAATGAGCAGTTCTTC.

The chain employs TRBV20-1 and TRBJ1-5, with D possibly being TRBD1 (5 bases). The CDR3 consists of 15 residues. V shed 3 bases and J shed 7 bases, with 19 bases lying between them. Germline V gene data show CDR1 as DFQATT and CDR2 as SNEGSKA (reference sequence). In nucleotides, the CDR3 is TGCAGTGCTAGTGCAACCGGGGGGGGTAGCCAGCCCCAGCATTTT. Encoded protein: CSASATGGGSQPQHF.

The chain has TRBV5-6 and TRBJ1-6; D is possibly TRBD1 (6 bases). V lost 2 bases, J lost 3 bases, and 12 bases lay in between. CDR1 SGHDT and CDR2 YYEEEE come from the germline V gene. This CDR3 has 16 residues. This chain's CDR3 is CASSFLRDNYNSPLHF. CDR3 nucleotide sequence: TGTGCCAGCAGCTTCCTTAGGGACAACTATAATTCACCCCTCCACTTT.

There are a few counts of this clone. The chain couples TRBV27 to TRBJ2-7; D is uncertain. CDR1 MNHEY and CDR2 SMNVEV come from the germline V gene (reference sequence). The CDR3 runs to 13 residues. Trimming took 7 bases from V and 4 from J, leaving 14 bases between them. CDR3 region: CASTPGGRYEQYF. The CDR3 nucleotides read TGTGCCAGCACTCCCGGCGGTAGGTACGAGCAGTACTTC.

The rearrangement uses TRBV5-1 and TRBJ2-2; 8 bases align to TRBD1. Unmatched junction bases numbered 6, after V lost 4 bases and J lost 4 bases. CDR3 length equals 15 residues. Germline lookup yields CDR1 SGHRS and CDR2 YFSETQ. This CDR3 reads CASSPRTGTTGELFF. The CDR3 coding sequence is TGCGCCAGCAGCCCCAGGACAGGGACCACCGGGGAGCTGTTTTTT.

The chain has TRBV30 and TRBJ1-2, with 9 bases identical to TRBD1. The CDR3 is 13 amino acids. V dropped 5 bases and J dropped 4; count of bases not matched to a gene: 5. CDR1 and CDR2 (germline): GTSNPN, SVGIG (reference sequence). The CDR3 here is CAWGTGLLYGYTF. The CDR3 nucleotides are TGTGCCTGGGGGACAGGGCTCCTCTATGGCTACACCTTC.

The chain uses TRBV9 and TRBJ2-1, with 9 bases matching TRBD1. V trimming: 0 bases; J trimming: 7 bases; junction bases outside the gene matches: 11. Looked up from germline, CDR1 is SGDLS and CDR2 is YYNGEE. The CDR3 is 17 amino acids. The CDR3 nucleotides are TGTGCCAGCAGCGTAGGTGGGTGGGGGACAGGGCCTAATGAGCAGTTCTTC. Protein product: CASSVGGWGTGPNEQFF. Supplemented by reference TRBV9 and TRBJ2-1, the full variable domain reads DSGVTQTPKHLITATGQRVTLRCSPRSGDLSVYWYQQSLDQGLQFLIQYYNGEERAKGNILERFSAQQFPDLHSELNLSSLELGDSALYFCASSVGGWGTGPNEQFFGPGTRLTVL.

The chain carries TRBV19 and TRBJ1-2; D is perhaps TRBD1 (5 bases). Germline CDR1 and CDR2: LNHDA and SQIVND (reference sequence). This CDR3 contains 14 residues. The V end was cut by 4 bases, the J end by 8 bases, with 17 bases between. The CDR3 loop reads CASSKRVGVDGYTF. The CDR3 DNA is TGTGCCAGTAGTAAAAGGGTAGGGGTGGACGGCTACACCTTC.

This rearrangement joins TRBV7-2 to TRBJ1-2; 7 bases are shared with TRBD1. The CDR3 contains 14 residues. V shed 3 bases and J 4 bases; nucleotides not matched to a gene: 5. CDR1 SGHTA and CDR2 FQGNSA come from the germline V gene. DNA of the CDR3: TGTGCCAGCAGCTTGGCCAGGGGGACCTATGGCTACACCTTC. This codes for CASSLARGTYGYTF.

The V gene is TRBV29-1, the J gene TRBJ1-2, with 9 bases identical to TRBD1. The CDR3 runs 10 residues. In germline, CDR1 is SQVTM, CDR2 ANQGSEA. The J segment lost 12 bases and the V segment lost 7 bases, leaving 6 bases of the junction unmatched. CDR3 DNA: TGCAGCGCAGGACAGGGGACGGACACCTTC. Translating it yields CSAGQGTDTF.

This clone was seen a handful of times. The genes are TRBV28 and TRBJ1-2; D is perhaps TRBD1 (6 bases). V lost 6 bases, J lost 1 base, and 12 bases lay in between. Germline assignment: CDR1 MDHEN and CDR2 SYDVKM. The CDR3 is made up of 14 amino acids. CDR3 sequence: CASRPEGGNYGYTF. CDR3 coding DNA: TGTGCCAGCAGACCAGAAGGGGGTAACTATGGCTACACCTTC.

V usage is TRBV19 and J usage is TRBJ1-2; no firm D call. V lost 3 bases, J lost 3 bases, and 11 bases lay in between. Germline V lookup: CDR1 LNHDA, CDR2 SQIVND (reference sequence). The CDR3 runs to 14 residues. CDR3 residues: CASSISYLDYGYTF. The CDR3 DNA follows: TGTGCCAGTAGTATCTCCTATTTAGACTATGGCTACACCTTC.

The V gene is TRBV12-3 or TRBV12-4, the J gene TRBJ2-1; TRBD1 might be the D (5 bases). The CDR3 sequence is 13 residues long. The V and J ends lost 10 bases and 0 bases respectively, with 10 bases between them. CDR3 in DNA: TGTGCCACAGGGTTCAGCTCCTACAATGAGCAGTTCTTC. It codes for CATGFSSYNEQFF.

A note on this clone: Sequence at one end of the junction differs from germline and may be a read error. V gene TRBV29-1 combines with J gene TRBJ1-2, with 9 bases aligning to TRBD1. The CDR3 has 15 amino acids. From germline, CDR1 is SQVTM and CDR2 ANQGSEA. The CDR3 spells CSVEDRGNANYGYTF. The CDR3 region has the DNA TGCAGCGTAGAAGACAGGGGGAACGCTAACTATGGCTACACCTTC.

This chain connects TRBV19 to TRBJ2-2, with 12 bases identical to TRBD2. This CDR3 is built from 18 residues. With 6 bases clipped from V and 1 base from J, the junction kept 9 bases outside the gene matches. CDR1 and CDR2 from the germline V gene are LNHDA and SQIVND (reference sequence). CDR3 protein: CASRGLAGQTRNTGELFF. The CDR3 coding sequence is TGTGCCAGTAGGGGACTAGCGGGTCAGACTAGGAACACCGGGGAGCTGTTTTTT.

The chain recombines TRBV7-8 with TRBJ2-3, with 11 bases identical to TRBD2. V was pared by 5 bases and J by 2 bases, with 9 bases of the junction left unmatched. The CDR3 is 17 amino acids. Germline lookup yields CDR1 SGHVS and CDR2 FQNEAQ. Here the CDR3 reads CASSLRLAGGYTDTQYF. The CDR3 DNA follows: TGTGCCAGCAGCCTCCGGCTAGCGGGGGGCTACACAGATACGCAGTATTTT.

V usage is TRBV5-1 and J usage is TRBJ1-2; 9 bases agree with TRBD1. Germline V lookup: CDR1 SGHRS, CDR2 YFSETQ. V dropped 4 bases and J dropped 7; count of bases not matched to a gene: 17. The CDR3 runs to 17 residues. The CDR3 DNA reads as TGCGCCAGCAGCCCGCCCGGGGCCCCGGGACAGGGATTTGGCTACACCTTC. This codes for CASSPPGAPGQGFGYTF.

The chain couples TRBV7-9 to TRBJ1-4; no clear D. Trimming took 5 bases from V and 8 from J, leaving 18 bases between them. The CDR3 consists of 15 residues. In germline, CDR1 is SEHNR, CDR2 FQNEAQ (reference sequence). Here the CDR3 reads CASSATGVPNEKLFF. CDR3 coding DNA: TGTGCCAGCAGCGCAACCGGGGTCCCCAACGAAAAACTGTTTTTT.

The chain couples TRBV7-2 to TRBJ2-5; D uncertain. The CDR3 contains 14 residues. CDR1 and CDR2 from the germline V gene are SGHTA and FQGNSA. V was trimmed by 1 base and J by 2 bases, leaving 8 bases between them. This CDR3 is CASSLDRFQETQYF. In DNA form, the CDR3 reads TGTGCCAGCAGCTTAGACAGATTTCAAGAGACCCAGTACTTC.